A selection of T cell receptor beta chains follows, all from one sample in a study of long-term antiretroviral therapy in people with HIV. Sequencing used immunoSEQ multiplex PCR; TCRdb keeps in-frame clones, though not all of them. The sample yields approximately 35,000 clones, approximately 94% seen once. The material sequenced was unsorted PBMCs, taken 4.1 years after starting antiretroviral therapy. The receptors were gathered from a woman aged 45-65 years with HIV. CDR3s include the opening cysteine and the closing phenylalanine or tryptophan. D genes are given only for firm matches. A row's size may be missing; if present it is once, few, many or a size class.

cdr3_aa	cdr3_nt	d_call	cdr3_length	clone_size	v_call	j_call
CASSLSGGALLETQYF	TGTGCCAGCAGCTTGAGCGGGGGGGCCCTTTTAGAGACCCAGTACTTC	TRBD2	16	NA	TRBV11-2	TRBJ2-5
CASSYYWGAEAFF	TGTGCCAGCAGTTACTACTGGGGCGCCGAAGCTTTCTTT	NA	13	once	TRBV6-6	TRBJ1-1
CASSSSAKNIQYF	TGTGCCAGCAGCTCCAGCGCCAAAAACATTCAGTACTTC	NA	13	NA	TRBV11-2	TRBJ2-4
CASSFQGADNSPLHF	TGTGCCAGCAGCTTCCAGGGAGCGGATAATTCACCCCTCCACTTT	NA	15	NA	TRBV7-9	TRBJ1-6
CASSLESGGPIGNEQFF	TGTGCCAGCAGCTTAGAATCGGGGGGCCCAATTGGGAATGAGCAGTTCTTC	NA	17	NA	TRBV11-2	TRBJ2-1
CASSRDRGDTQYF	TGTGCCAGCAGCCGAGACAGGGGAGATACGCAGTATTTT	TRBD1	13	NA	TRBV6-4	TRBJ2-3
CASSLGTGRTEAFF	TGCGCCAGCAGCTTAGGGACAGGGAGGACTGAAGCTTTCTTT	TRBD1	14	NA	TRBV5-1	TRBJ1-1
CASSPLDPEAFF	TGTGCCAGCTCACCACTAGACCCTGAAGCTTTCTTT	NA	12	NA	TRBV18	TRBJ1-1
CASSQDLGQGYGYTF	TGTGCCAGCAGCCAAGATCTGGGCCAGGGATATGGCTACACCTTC	NA	15	NA	TRBV14	TRBJ1-2
CASQEGGRGPQHF	TGTGCCAGCCAAGAGGGGGGGCGGGGGCCCCAGCATTTT	NA	13	NA	TRBV19	TRBJ1-5
CASSDTDRGTGELFF	TGTGCCAGCAGTGATACCGACAGGGGCACCGGGGAGCTGTTTTTT	TRBD1	15	NA	TRBV6-4	TRBJ2-2
CASSLRDTQYF	TGTGCCAGCAGTTTAAGAGATACGCAGTATTTT	NA	11	NA	TRBV27	TRBJ2-3
CASSISLSGANVLTF	TGTGCCAGTAGTATATCGCTCTCTGGGGCCAACGTCCTGACTTTC	NA	15	NA	TRBV19	TRBJ2-6
CASSLVTYNEQFF	TGCGCCAGCAGCTTGGTGACCTACAATGAGCAGTTCTTC	NA	13	NA	TRBV5-1	TRBJ2-1
CASSQERLAGRNGELFF	TGCGCCAGCAGCCAAGAGAGACTAGCGGGGCGCAACGGGGAGCTGTTTTTT	TRBD2	17	NA	TRBV4-3	TRBJ2-2
CASSTGGYEQYF	TGTGCCAGTAGTACAGGGGGCTACGAGCAGTACTTC	TRBD1	12	NA	TRBV19	TRBJ2-7
CAISESAGPRSLFYGYTF	TGTGCCATCAGTGAGTCCGCGGGACCCAGGAGCCTATTCTATGGCTACACCTTC	NA	18	NA	TRBV10-3	TRBJ1-2
CASSSPTTLNTEAFF	TGTGCCAGCAGCTCGCCGACAACTTTGAACACTGAAGCTTTCTTT	NA	15	NA	TRBV7-8	TRBJ1-1
CASSPRDGQETQYF	TGTGCCAGCAGCCCCCGGGACGGCCAAGAGACCCAGTACTTC	NA	14	NA	TRBV7-9	TRBJ2-5
CSALWRDGYTF	TGCAGCGCCCTATGGAGGGATGGCTACACCTTC	NA	11	NA	TRBV29-1	TRBJ1-2
CAIRSIGIDTQYF	TGTGCCATCAGAAGTATAGGGATAGATACGCAGTATTTT	NA	13	NA	TRBV10-3	TRBJ2-3
CASSPDSRNSPLHF	TGTGCCAGCAGCCCCGACAGCAGGAATTCACCCCTCCACTTT	NA	14	NA	TRBV7-8	TRBJ1-6
CASSEQAGRQPQHF	TGTGCCAGCAGTGAACAGGCAGGGAGGCAGCCCCAGCATTTT	NA	14	NA	TRBV2	TRBJ1-5
CASSIRQANSRYGYTF	TGTGCCAGTAGTATTAGACAGGCCAATTCCCGCTATGGCTACACCTTC	NA	16	few	TRBV19	TRBJ1-2
CASSPRQGRGAGTEAFF	TGTGCCAGCAGCCCCCGACAGGGAAGAGGGGCGGGCACTGAAGCTTTCTTT	TRBD1	17	once	TRBV9	TRBJ1-1
CASSESASGGPNEQFF	TGCGCCAGCAGTGAGTCAGCTAGCGGGGGCCCAAATGAGCAGTTCTTC	TRBD2	16	NA	TRBV10-2	TRBJ2-1
CASSEAPDLYGYTF	TGTGCCAGCAGTGAAGCGCCGGATCTCTATGGCTACACCTTC	NA	14	NA	TRBV6-1	TRBJ1-2
CASSLSLINTEAFF	TGTGCCAGCAGCCTTTCTCTTATAAACACTGAAGCTTTCTTT	NA	14	NA	TRBV9	TRBJ1-1
CASSYGTANTGELFF	TGTGCCAGCAGTTACGGGACAGCTAACACCGGGGAGCTGTTTTTT	TRBD1	15	NA	TRBV6-6	TRBJ2-2
CASSRGTSRADTQYF	TGTGCTAGCAGCCGCGGGACTAGTCGGGCAGATACGCAGTATTTT	TRBD2	15	NA	TRBV7-7	TRBJ2-3
CASSLRGRGSDEQYF	TGTGCCAGCAGCTTAAGAGGCAGGGGGTCGGACGAGCAGTACTTC	TRBD1	15	NA	TRBV7-3	TRBJ2-7